Included here is one T cell receptor beta chain sequence, with context. This receptor's antigen is unknown. Nothing much larger sits one base from this clone, and base qualities are not available. Each donor gave one peripheral blood draw, averaging around 0.11 L, which was collected into heparinised tubes. A BD FACSAria II was used to sort naive, central memory, regulatory and stem cell-like memory CD4+ T cells with a panel that included CD45RO, CCR7, CD25, CD127, CD95 and CD27. All sorted populations exceeded 95% purity. Right away, PBMCs were isolated by Lymphoprep density gradient centrifugation and were stained directly, with no culture step. Samples were stained and sorted in pairs, with one healthy donor and one patient per experiment, so that batch effects were minimized. This specimen comes from a study of beta chain features in type 1 diabetes (dated 2018 in TCRdb). For the study in its entirety: No differences in mean age, gender distribution, total cell number or subset yield were found between patients and healthy donors. A total of roughly 99,000,000 sorted cells were examined across all samples, and the number of cells per subset was strongly correlated with RNA yield. The study compared TCRB repertoires of sorted circulating CD4+ T cell subsets between recently diagnosed type 1 diabetes patients and matched healthy donors. Regulatory and stem cell-like memory subsets were isolated from only 8 patients and about eight healthy donors, whereas naive and central memory subsets came from all 30 or so donors.

Unmatched junction bases come to 11, with V trimmed by 8 bases and J by 1 base. Looking up the germline V gene yields CDR1 LGHNA and CDR2 YSLEER. Its CDR3 holds 15 amino acids, cysteine through phenylalanine. Only CDR3 DNA is held: 45 bases, read in frame from base 1. All of the isolated RNA was reverse transcribed with the High Capacity cDNA Reverse Transcription Kit, so expressed TCRB transcripts were sequenced. Deep immunoSEQ sequencing was performed on naive, central memory and regulatory T cell samples, with an average of about 4 million total reads per sample. After sorted cells were lysed in RLT buffer, RNA was extracted with DNase-treated RNeasy Micro or Mini kits, with the choice depending on cell number. To prevent cross-contamination, every cell subset was processed on its own, while patient and healthy donor samples were processed together. TCRB sequences were amplified from cDNA with the immunoSEQ multiplex PCR, producing 87-bp fragments spanning the CDR3 region. Sequencing of the amplicons was done on the Illumina HiSeq platform. For the original study's pipeline: Synthetic template baselines were used to correct PCR bias computationally, reads within Hamming distance 2 were collapsed, and singletons that could not be merged were discarded. Reads were aligned against IMGT so that V, D and J genes, CDR3 length and insertions or deletions at six rearrangement sites could be assigned. Within each subset, clonotype counts were normalized to the number of sorted cells before true diversity and Gini coefficients were calculated with the tcR R package. The overlap coefficient, calculated on TCRB nucleotide sequences, was used to measure repertoire sharing. Out-of-frame TCRB sequences from naive cells were analyzed to stand in for the pre-selection repertoire. TCRdb obtained this table from immuneACCESS and retained in-frame rearrangements with V and J assigned. These tables miss some clones; where compared with another copy, unresolved V genes account for less than half of the shortfall, and the remainder is unexplained. That table gives V, J and clone size, and the DNA gave D and trimming. For this sample there are about 330,000 clones; 9.5% to 12% appear just once. The top ten clones comprise more than 0.015% of the sample.

Results and caveats for the whole study, not just this receptor: Patients with type 1 diabetes made fewer insertions and deleted more nucleotides at VDJ recombination sites, implying thymic rearrangement abnormalities. The naive, central memory and regulatory TCRB repertoires appeared to resemble one another more closely among patients than among healthy donors. Because cDNA was sequenced instead of genomic DNA, highly expressing activated cells could be over-represented, though the groups showed no difference in activation or CD3 levels. Type 1 diabetes patients showed a moderate but significant shortening of TCRB CDR3 length in all four CD4+ subsets. Because the HLA sub-analyses included only small numbers of individuals, any influence of HLA type on TCRB rearrangement was left unresolved. Shorter templates might have been favored by PCR, but patient and control samples were amplified and corrected together, so both groups would have been affected equally by any skew.

The chain was built from TRBV4-3 and TRBJ2-7; the junction holds 7 bases that match TRBD2. The sample comprised naive CD4+ T cells from blood. The cell subset or site label here, explained by the study, means: true naive CD4+ T cells. The TCR was taken from a woman aged 25 to 39 in good health. The CDR3 amino acid sequence is: CASSLWGGPSYEQYF. The nucleotide sequence reads TGCGCCAGCTCTCTGTGGGGGGGTCCTTCCTACGAGCAGTACTTC.